This record covers a single TCR beta chain. The entry originates in a study of blood T cell repertoires in COVID-19. Study-level information: Some COVID-19 samples were acute and others convalescent; all came from the United States, Italy and Spain. The analysed material was cDNA or gDNA that came from T cells, B-cell-depleted T cells, or PBMCs.

Authors' analysis steps: From reference gene primer amplification, estimates of nucleated cell counts were derived. Repertoires were generated with immunoSEQ multiplex PCR, while TCRdb's copy carries only in-frame clones and drops some. The DNA was the basis for D and trimming; V, J and clone size are from that table. The sample lists 190,000 or so clones, almost 85% occurring once. Per the germline V gene, CDR1 is MDHEN and CDR2 is SYDVKM. The V gene lost 3 bases and the J gene lost 4 bases, with 14 bases spanning the gap. CDR3 length: 15 amino acids. This sequence originates from a human donor with acute or convalescent COVID-19. The donor label of this sample is uncertain. The rearrangement links TRBV28 to TRBJ2-3; a possible D gene is TRBD2 (6 bases). Sequencing was done on a sample of peripheral blood. The CDR3 here is CASSFGGSIADTQYF. For the CDR3, the DNA is TGTGCCAGCAGTTTCGGAGGGAGTATTGCAGATACGCAGTATTTT. The complete variable domain, with remaining parts taken from reference TRBV28 and TRBJ2-3, reads DVKVTQSSRYLVKRTGEKVFLECVQDMDHENMFWYRQDPGLGLRLIYFSYDVKMKEKGDIPEGYSVSREKKERFSLILESASTNQTSMYLCASSFGGSIADTQYFGPGTRLTVL.